This TCR beta chain was retrieved from a study of blood T cell repertoires in COVID-19. CDR1 SQVTM and CDR2 ANQGSEA come from the germline V gene. V was trimmed by 5 bases and J by 10 bases, leaving 23 bases between them. The length of the CDR3 is 14 residues. The assay was immunoSEQ multiplex PCR, and TCRdb's table has in-frame clones only and misses some. The sample includes just over 300,000 clones, about nine tenths seen only once; the top ten take less than 2%. The source of this sequence is a woman aged 30 to 39 with COVID-19, enrolled during active disease. This chain uses TRBV29-1 with TRBJ1-2; a possible D gene is TRBD1 (5 bases). The specimen was peripheral blood. CDR3 DNA: TGCAGCGTTCACGTTGGGGACTCACCAGCTGACTACACCTTC. The encoded protein is CSVHVGDSPADYTF. The full variable domain, in which reference TRBV29-1 and TRBJ1-2 provide the parts outside the CDR3, is SAVISQKPSRDICQRGTSLTIQCQVDSQVTMMFWYRQQPGQSLTLIATANQGSEATYESGFVIDKFPISRPNLTFSTLTVSNMSPEDSSIYLCSVHVGDSPADYTFGSGTRLTVV.